These 19 T cell receptor beta chains were sequenced from one sample in a study of T-cell reconstitution after alpha-beta-depleted transplantation in children. Unique molecular identifiers were built into the TCRbeta library. One entry per CDR3 protein, called by TCRdb with MiXCR from the PCR reads. The sample carries around 500,000 distinct CDR3 sequences, approximately 13% recorded once. The material sequenced was PBMCs from the stem cell graft donor, taken from the stem cell graft. The receptors come from a human donor who donated a stem cell graft to a child with combined immunodeficiency.

The rearrangement links TRBV6-2 or TRBV6-3 to TRBJ2-1; 8 nucleotides match TRBD2. With V trimmed by 2 bases and J by 2 bases, 2 bases remained unmatched. Germline V CDR1 and CDR2: MNHEY, SVGEGT. The CDR3 is 15 amino acids. The CDR3 sequence is CASSYELAAYNEQFF. CDR3 nucleotides: TGTGCCAGCAGTTACGAACTAGCGGCCTACAATGAGCAGTTCTTC.

The chain recombines TRBV9 with TRBJ2-3; 8 bases fit TRBD2. CDR1 and CDR2 from the germline V gene are SGDLS and YYNGEE. The CDR3 is 16 residues long. V lost 3 bases and J lost 4; bases outside the gene matches: 10. CDR3 DNA: TGTGCCAGCAGCGCACCGGGACTAGGGTTTGCAGATACGCAGTATTTT. Translation: CASSAPGLGFADTQYF.

There are many counts of this clonotype. The CDR3 spells CASGFSYEQYF. Here the CDR3 DNA reads TGTGCTAGTGGCTTCTCCTACGAGCAGTACTTC. The J gene is TRBJ2-7, the V gene TRBV12-5; D remains ambiguous. The V gene lost 6 bases and the J gene lost 0 bases, with 3 bases spanning the gap. From germline, CDR1 is LGHNT and CDR2 FRNRAP. This CDR3 spans 11 amino acids.

This clonotype has only a few counts. J is TRBJ2-1 and V is TRBV5-1, with 7 positions matching TRBD1. The CDR3 runs 14 residues. Germline assignment: CDR1 SGHRS and CDR2 YFSETQ. V shed 6 bases and J 8 bases; nucleotides not matched to a gene: 11. The CDR3 DNA reads as TGCGCCAGCACCCGACAGGGTTTAGGCGATGAGCAGTTCTTC. This sequence encodes CASTRQGLGDEQFF.

Only one count was recorded for this clonotype. V and J are TRBV7-2 and TRBJ1-3; TRBD1 agrees at 9 bases. This CDR3 contains 15 residues. The V segment lost 5 bases and the J segment 6 bases; nucleotides outside the gene matches: 8. Germline V gives CDR1 SGHTA, CDR2 FQGNSA. CDR3 residues: CASSLTGGWVNTIYF. CDR3 in DNA: TGTGCCAGCAGCCTCACAGGGGGCTGGGTAAACACCATATATTTT. Drawing the rest from reference TRBV7-2 and TRBJ1-3, the complete variable domain is GAGVSQSPSNKVTEKGKDVELRCDPISGHTALYWYRQSLGQGLEFLIYFQGNSAPDKSGLPSDRFSAERTGGSVSTLTIQRTQQEDSAVYLCASSLTGGWVNTIYFGEGSWLTVV.

This clonotype appeared a few times. The rearrangement links TRBV20-1 to TRBJ1-5, with D maybe TRBD1 (5 bases). Trimming took off 4 bases at V and 1 base at J, with 14 bases between the two ends. Per the germline V gene, CDR1 is DFQATT and CDR2 is SNEGSKA (reference sequence). The CDR3 extends over 15 amino acids. The CDR3 DNA is TGCAGTGCTACACTTTCCGGGGACAGCAATCAGCCCCAGCATTTT. It yields the protein CSATLSGDSNQPQHF.

The genes are TRBV5-1 and TRBJ2-5; D gene uncertain. Looked up from germline, CDR1 is SGHRS and CDR2 is YFSETQ. V was shortened by 0 bases and J by 0 bases, with 18 bases between the two germline ends. The length of the CDR3 is 18 residues. The CDR3 here is CASSLGGSAVLYQETQYF. CDR3 nucleotides: TGCGCCAGCAGCTTGGGAGGTTCGGCAGTGTTGTACCAAGAGACCCAGTACTTC. The entire variable domain, with the rest obtained from reference TRBV5-1 and TRBJ2-5, is as follows: KAGVTQTPRYLIKTRGQQVTLSCSPISGHRSVSWYQQTPGQGLQFLFEYFSETQRNKGNFPGRFSGRQFSNSRSEMNVSTLELGDSALYLCASSLGGSAVLYQETQYFGPGTRLLVL.

The rearrangement uses TRBV2 and TRBJ2-3; D call uncertain. The CDR3 is made up of 14 amino acids. V was cut by 5 bases and J by 2 bases, with 11 bases left in between. The germline V gene has CDR1 SNHLY and CDR2 FYNNEI. The CDR3 is CASSIHQYTDTQYF. CDR3 coding DNA: TGTGCCAGCAGTATTCATCAGTACACAGATACGCAGTATTTT.

Worth noting for this clonotype: The junction and the germline gene differ at one end; a read error may be behind it. The CDR3 sequence is CASSFGLAYYEQNF. In DNA form, the CDR3 reads TGTGCCAGCAGTTTCGGACTAGCGTATTACGAGCAGAACTTC. This chain uses TRBV12-3 or TRBV12-4 with TRBJ2-7; the match to TRBD2 covers 9 bases. The CDR3 runs 14 residues.

The chain combines TRBV20-1 with TRBJ1-2; 9 bases are a match to TRBD1. V dropped 2 bases and J dropped 5; count of bases not matched to a gene: 6. This CDR3 has 14 residues. Per germline, CDR1 DFQATT and CDR2 SNEGSKA (reference sequence). CDR3 sequence: CSARIDRGLYGYTF. CDR3 in DNA: TGCAGTGCTAGAATAGACAGGGGGTTATATGGCTACACCTTC.

This clonotype was recorded many times. V is TRBV7-2 and J is TRBJ2-3; tentative D call: TRBD1 (6 bases). Between the trimmed V and J ends, which lost 3 bases and 3 bases, there was a span of 13 bases. The germline gives CDR1 SGHTA, CDR2 FQGNSA. This CDR3 has 15 amino acids. CDR3 loop: CASSFRAGETDTQYF. DNA for the CDR3: TGTGCCAGCAGCTTCCGGGCAGGGGAAACAGATACGCAGTATTTT.

The genes are TRBV5-1 and TRBJ2-1; 8 bases map to TRBD2. The CDR3 loop spans 14 amino acids. J gave up 1 base and V 5 bases, and 2 bases lay outside the gene matches. The V gene's germline CDR1 is SGHRS and CDR2 YFSETQ. Here the CDR3 DNA reads TGCGCCAGCAGTAGCGGGGATTCCTACAATGAGCAGTTCTTC. Its protein is CASSSGDSYNEQFF.

On this clonotype itself: Since a much larger clone is just one base distant, this may be a read error. The chain joins TRBV20-1 to TRBJ2-7; TRBD2 matches 7 bases. The CDR3 sequence is 15 residues long. Germline CDR1 DFQATT, CDR2 SNEGSKA (reference sequence). For the CDR3, the DNA is TGCTGTGCTAGAGATCTTTGGTGGGAGGGCAGCGAGCAGTACTTC. This gives the protein CCARDLWWEGSEQYF.

This clonotype was found many times. V and J are TRBV5-4 and TRBJ2-1; 11 positions agree with TRBD2. The CDR3 is 17 amino acids. The junction had 15 bases not matched to a gene; V was cut back by 4 bases and J by 9 bases. In germline, CDR1 is SGHNT, CDR2 YYREEE (reference sequence). CDR3 coding DNA: TGTGCCAGCAGCCCACCCCGAGCTAGCGGGAGGTCCGGTGAGCAGTTCTTC. Its protein product is CASSPPRASGRSGEQFF.

This clonotype was counted between two and nine times. The rearrangement uses TRBV5-1 and TRBJ2-3, with TRBD1 matching over 11 bases. The germline gives CDR1 SGHRS, CDR2 YFSETQ. This CDR3 region has 16 residues. V lost 3 bases and J lost 6; bases outside the gene matches: 9. CDR3 in amino acids: CASSSKWDRGSDTQYF. Written as DNA, the CDR3 is TGCGCCAGCAGCTCGAAATGGGACAGGGGGTCGGATACGCAGTATTTT.

This clonotype has more than one count but fewer than ten. CDR3 DNA: TGCGCCAGCAGCTTAAGACTAGCGGGGGGGCCGGCTGATACGCAGTATTTT. Its translation is CASSLRLAGGPADTQYF. The chain combines TRBV5-1 with TRBJ2-3, with 14 nucleotides matching TRBD2. V lost 2 bases, J lost 6 bases, and 8 bases stayed unmatched. CDR1 and CDR2 (germline): SGHRS, YFSETQ. The CDR3 spans 17 residues.

This clonotype was counted between two and nine times. V usage is TRBV7-8 and J usage is TRBJ2-7; the D call may be TRBD1 or TRBD2 (5 bases each). The CDR3 runs to 15 residues. Per the germline V gene, CDR1 is SGHVS and CDR2 is FQNEAQ. The V and J ends lost 0 bases and 5 bases respectively, with 14 bases between them. CDR3 nucleotide sequence: TGTGCCAGCAGCTTAGCGGGGGAAGAGTGGGACGAGCAGTACTTC. Protein: CASSLAGEEWDEQYF.

The V call is TRBV6-2 or TRBV6-3, the J call TRBJ1-6; D remains unclear. V dropped 5 bases and J dropped 6 bases, with 8 bases sitting between them. CDR1 is MNHEY and CDR2 is SVGEGT in the germline V gene. This CDR3 is 13 amino acids long. DNA of the CDR3: TGTGCCAGCAGTCCGACACTTAATTCACCCCTCCACTTT. Its protein is CASSPTLNSPLHF.

This clonotype has ten or more counts. This chain joins TRBV12-3 or TRBV12-4 and TRBJ2-1; D call uncertain. This CDR3 is 15 amino acids long. V was trimmed by 6 bases and J by 3 bases, leaving 15 bases between them. The DNA of the CDR3 is TGTGCCAGCAGCCGGAGATGGAAGCTCTACAATGAGCAGTTCTTC. Its protein product is CASSRRWKLYNEQFF.